This entry lists 23 T cell receptor beta chains sequenced from one sample in a study of T cell responses to AZD1222 COVID-19 vaccine listed by TCRdb under 2021. The library came from the immunoSEQ multiplex PCR assay. This immuneACCESS table, as held by TCRdb, lists in-frame sequences with V and J called but not all clones. Of the missing ones, under half trace to an unresolved V gene in checked studies; the others have no known cause. In all, the sample holds approximately 94,000 clones, and about 87% of those were seen once. Of the sample, about 1.8% falls within the top ten clones. Sample time point, as interpreted from the label and publication: baseline before first vaccination. Source: peripheral blood, taken on day 0 of AZD1222 vaccination. Receptor source: an adult in good health.

This clone has just one count. The rearrangement joins TRBV30 to TRBJ1-6; D is possibly TRBD1 (5 bases). Trimming stripped 8 bases from V and 10 bases from J, with 15 bases between. Germline values: CDR1 GTSNPN, CDR2 SVGIG (reference sequence). CDR3 length: 12 residues. CDR3 in amino acids: CAQSRVESPLHF. The CDR3 bases are TGTGCCCAATCCAGGGTTGAGTCACCCCTCCACTTT.

The chain carries TRBV5-3 and TRBJ2-2; 12 nucleotides match TRBD2. TRBV5-3 is given ORF status, its function remaining uncertain. V was pared by 4 bases and J by 0 bases, with 7 bases of the junction left unmatched. The CDR3 contains 18 residues. The CDR3 loop reads CARSRRTSGTSNTGELFF. As DNA, the CDR3 is TGTGCCAGAAGCAGGAGGACTAGCGGGACCTCGAACACCGGGGAGCTGTTTTTT.

V is TRBV5-1 and J is TRBJ2-2; D is perhaps TRBD1 or TRBD2 (5 bases each). Germline CDR1 SGHRS, CDR2 YFSETQ. V lost 3 bases and J lost 4, with 10 bases in between. This CDR3 is built from 14 residues. CDR3: CASSWGSGTGELFF. The CDR3 DNA follows: TGCGCCAGCAGCTGGGGGTCGGGCACCGGGGAGCTGTTTTTT.

The genes are TRBV13 and TRBJ2-1, with D perhaps matching TRBD1 or TRBD2 (6 bases each). CDR1 PRHDT and CDR2 FYEKMQ come from the germline V gene (reference sequence). V gave up 7 bases and J gave up 4 bases, with 26 bases separating them. This CDR3 is built from 18 residues. The CDR3 coding sequence is TGTGCCAGCACCCAAGGGGGGCCGGGGGCGATTGGGTACAATGAGCAGTTCTTC. Translating it yields CASTQGGPGAIGYNEQFF.

The chain carries TRBV14 and TRBJ2-7, with 8 bases fitting TRBD2. Per the germline V gene, CDR1 is SGHDN and CDR2 is FVKESK. The CDR3 spans 17 residues. The junction had 11 bases not matched to a gene; V was cut back by 3 bases and J by 1 base. CDR3 sequence (DNA): TGTGCCAGCAGCCACGTAGGACTAGCTGCGAGGTCCTACGAGCAGTACTTC. It yields the protein CASSHVGLAARSYEQYF.

This chain uses TRBV5-5 with TRBJ2-1; D might be TRBD1 (6 bases). Trimming shortened V by 4 bases and J by 7 bases, and 21 bases separated the two germline ends. The CDR3 covers 16 residues. The germline CDR1 and CDR2 sequences are SGHKS and YYEKEE (reference sequence). The CDR3 DNA reads as TGTGCCAGCAGCCTCCGCACAGGGCTCCTGGGGAATGAGCAGTTCTTC. Translation: CASSLRTGLLGNEQFF.

The gene calls are TRBV6-2 or TRBV6-3 and TRBJ1-5; possible D gene TRBD1, 6 bases. CDR1 and CDR2 from the germline V gene are MNHEY and SVGEGT. The CDR3 extends over 13 amino acids. Between the trimmed V and J ends, which lost 5 bases and 4 bases, there was a span of 9 bases. CDR3 residues: CASSRQENQPQHF. CDR3 coding DNA: TGTGCCAGCAGTCGACAGGAAAATCAGCCCCAGCATTTT.

This sequence joins TRBV2 and TRBJ1-5; maybe TRBD1 (5 bases). There are 14 residues in the CDR3. V gave up 8 bases and J gave up 4 bases, with 15 bases separating them. Looked up from germline, CDR1 is SNHLY and CDR2 is FYNNEI. CDR3 loop: CASGLGGGNQPQHF. The CDR3 nucleotides are TGTGCCAGCGGCCTGGGTGGGGGGAATCAGCCCCAGCATTTT. The whole variable domain, filled in from reference TRBV2 and TRBJ1-5, reads EPEVTQTPSHQVTQMGQEVILRCVPISNHLYFYWYRQILGQKVEFLVSFYNNEISEKSEIFDDQFSVERPDGSNFTLKIRSTKLEDSAMYFCASGLGGGNQPQHFGDGTRLSIL.

The genes are TRBV24-1 and TRBJ2-2; no reliable D call. This CDR3 is built from 15 residues. The V gene lost 0 bases and the J gene lost 3 bases, with 7 bases spanning the gap. Germline loops: CDR1 KGHDR, CDR2 SFDVKD. The CDR3 loop is CATSDLEQHTGELFF. The CDR3 DNA follows: TGTGCCACCAGTGATTTGGAACAGCACACCGGGGAGCTGTTTTTT.

The chain couples TRBV3-1 (or the pseudogene TRBV3-2) to TRBJ2-1; the D is unclear. Looked up from germline, CDR1 is LGHDT and CDR2 is YNNKEL (reference sequence). The V gene lost 1 base and the J gene lost 7 bases, with 17 bases spanning the gap. The CDR3 runs 16 residues. The CDR3 region is CASSQGHLHPSNEQFF. The CDR3 region has the DNA TGTGCCAGCAGCCAAGGTCACCTCCACCCCTCTAATGAGCAGTTCTTC.

V and J are TRBV7-6 and TRBJ2-1, with D possibly being TRBD2 (5 bases). Deletions cut 5 bases from V and 5 bases from J, with 16 bases between. CDR3 length equals 15 residues. Per the germline V gene, CDR1 is SGHVS and CDR2 is FNYEAQ. The CDR3 reads CASSLNGSPNNEQFF. The CDR3 DNA sequence: TGTGCCAGCAGCCTGAATGGGAGTCCGAACAATGAGCAGTTCTTC.

The chain links TRBV11-3 to TRBJ2-5; D is unresolved. The V gene's germline CDR1 is SGHNT and CDR2 YENEEA. The CDR3 is 14 residues long. V dropped 1 base and J dropped 2 bases, with 8 bases sitting between them. The DNA of the CDR3 is TGTGCCAGCAGCTTAGCGAACCGGCAAGAGACCCAGTACTTC. It encodes CASSLANRQETQYF.

The J gene is TRBJ2-2, the V gene TRBV7-2, with 7 bases aligning to TRBD2. Germline V gives CDR1 SGHTA, CDR2 FQGNSA. The CDR3 has 16 amino acids. The trim removed 5 bases at V and 3 bases at J, leaving 9 bases unmatched. The CDR3 reads CASSPWAGRDTGELFF. CDR3 sequence (DNA): TGTGCCAGCAGCCCCTGGGCAGGGAGGGACACCGGGGAGCTGTTTTTT.

V and J are TRBV19 and TRBJ2-1; D unresolved. Germline V gene data show CDR1 as LNHDA and CDR2 as SQIVND (reference sequence). The CDR3 extends over 17 amino acids. Trimming cost V 5 bases and J 0 bases, with 17 bases left between them. The CDR3 here is CASSPLYGLDSYNEQFF. The CDR3 coding sequence is TGTGCCAGTAGTCCACTATACGGTCTAGACTCCTACAATGAGCAGTTCTTC. Full variable domain (rest looked up from reference TRBV19 and TRBJ2-1): DGGITQSPKYLFRKEGQNVTLSCEQNLNHDAMYWYRQDPGQGLRLIYYSQIVNDFQKGDIAEGYSVSREKKESFPLTVTSAQKNPTAFYLCASSPLYGLDSYNEQFFGPGTRLTVL.

The chain joins TRBV29-1 to TRBJ1-1; no clear D gene. Germline CDR1 and CDR2: SQVTM and ANQGSEA. The CDR3 is made up of 12 amino acids. Trimming left V 7 bases short and J 1 base short, with 10 bases between. The CDR3 reads CSATPQNTEAFF. The CDR3 DNA sequence: TGCAGCGCCACACCCCAGAACACTGAAGCTTTCTTT. Supplemented by reference TRBV29-1 and TRBJ1-1, the full variable domain reads SAVISQKPSRDICQRGTSLTIQCQVDSQVTMMFWYRQQPGQSLTLIATANQGSEATYESGFVIDKFPISRPNLTFSTLTVSNMSPEDSSIYLCSATPQNTEAFFGQGTRLTVV.

This clone appeared a few times. The rearrangement links TRBV6-2 or TRBV6-3 to TRBJ1-1; D is undetermined. In germline, CDR1 is MNHEY, CDR2 SVGEGT. With 4 bases removed from V and 5 bases from J, the gap between germline ends came to 11 bases. This CDR3 region has 13 residues. CDR3 bases: TGTGCCAGCAGTTGGGCCGGAGGGACTGAAGCTTTCTTT. Translated, it gives CASSWAGGTEAFF.

This chain uses TRBV19 with TRBJ1-2; D gene ambiguous. The length of the CDR3 is 13 residues. The germline CDR1 and CDR2 sequences are LNHDA and SQIVND (reference sequence). The ends were cut back, 5 bases at V and 2 bases at J, with 9 bases in the middle. The CDR3 DNA is TGTGCCAGTAGTTTTGCAGGCAACTATGGCTACACCTTC. Encoded protein: CASSFAGNYGYTF.

The chain recombines TRBV20-1 with TRBJ2-1, with 10 bases that match TRBD2. V trimming: 3 bases; J trimming: 0 bases; junction bases outside the gene matches: 5. Germline-derived CDR1 and CDR2 are DFQATT and SNEGSKA (reference sequence). This CDR3 spans 16 amino acids. In DNA form, the CDR3 reads TGCAGTGCTAGTGATGTAGCGGGAGGCTCCTACAATGAGCAGTTCTTC. Protein: CSASDVAGGSYNEQFF.

The chain employs TRBV6-2 or TRBV6-3 and TRBJ1-2; no clear D. Germline loops: CDR1 MNHEY, CDR2 SVGEGT. The CDR3 has 12 amino acids. Trimming shortened V by 5 bases and J by 4 bases, and 8 bases separated the two germline ends. In DNA, the CDR3 is TGTGCCAGCAGTATTGGGATCTATGGCTACACCTTC. This gives the protein CASSIGIYGYTF.

V usage is TRBV5-1 and J usage is TRBJ2-5; D ambiguous. CDR1 and CDR2 from the germline V gene are SGHRS and YFSETQ. This CDR3 has 14 residues. The V end was cut by 4 bases, the J end by 2 bases, with 12 bases between. CDR3 nucleotide sequence: TGCGCCAGCAGCCCCCTTCAAGCGCAAGAGACCCAGTACTTC. Amino acids: CASSPLQAQETQYF.

The rearrangement joins TRBV28 to TRBJ1-1, with D possibly being TRBD1 (6 bases). The CDR3 has 15 amino acids. V lost 6 bases to trimming and J lost 1 base, with 15 bases between them. Germline assignment: CDR1 MDHEN and CDR2 SYDVKM. CDR3 protein: CASSQGLGGNTEAFF. CDR3 nucleotides: TGTGCCAGCAGCCAGGGGTTGGGTGGGAACACTGAAGCTTTCTTT.

V and J are TRBV25-1 and TRBJ2-1; D is perhaps TRBD2 (6 bases). V lost 3 bases, J lost 7 bases, and 13 bases lay in between. The CDR3 runs to 14 residues. Germline CDR1 is MGHDK and CDR2 is SYGVNS. The CDR3 sequence: CASSDPGGINEQFF. The CDR3, as DNA: TGTGCCAGCAGTGACCCGGGCGGGATTAATGAGCAGTTCTTC.

The chain's CDR3 is CASSVSRGQGEQYF. For the CDR3, the DNA is TGTGCCAGCAGTGTCAGCCGGGGACAAGGCGAGCAGTACTTC. The rearrangement joins TRBV2 to TRBJ2-7, with D maybe TRBD1 (6 bases). The CDR3 has 14 residues. V lost 4 bases and J lost 6, with 16 bases in between. The germline gives CDR1 SNHLY, CDR2 FYNNEI.